The T cell receptor (beta chain) under discussion was sequenced for a study of lymphopenia after photon versus proton radiotherapy. Regarding the study as a whole: Proton therapy kept repertoires fairly stable, unlike photons, which gained effector/memory cells. Only patients who died were analyzed for survival; proton advantage is unproven. Post-nadir diversity loss with photons came from oligoclonal expansion, particularly CD8+ Temra cells.

Produced via immunoSEQ multiplex PCR; TCRdb's table is partial and in-frame only. Seen here are more than 70,000 clones, about 86% observed once, and the top ten hold more than 1.2%. As regards this clone: Antigen unknown.

The clonotype originates from a man in his sixties with pancreatic cancer. Material: peripheral blood, obtained from a patient treated with proton-based radiotherapy.

In nucleotides, the CDR3 is TGTGCCAGCAGTTACTCCCTGGGGTCTGGGGCCAACGTCCTGACTTTC. This translates into CASSYSLGSGANVLTF. The rearrangement links TRBV6-5 to TRBJ2-6; unclear D gene. V was shortened by 0 bases and J by 1 base, with 7 bases between the two germline ends. The CDR3 is 16 amino acids. Germline V gene data show CDR1 as MNHEY and CDR2 as SVGAGI.